This T cell receptor beta chain was sequenced during a study of blood T cell dynamics during melanoma immunotherapy. Across the study: Metastatic melanoma patients received first-line pembrolizumab or nivolumab plus ipilimumab. Study-wide points: It remained unknown if the driving T cell clones were melanoma-specific.

Some clones are missing from TCRdb's copy, which holds only in-frame ones; the method was immunoSEQ multiplex PCR. Among nearly 7,000 clones listed, about 88% were seen once. As to time point: week 3, after first cycle of checkpoint inhibitor. A word on this clone: The antigen remains undetermined.

Germline-derived CDR1 and CDR2 are LNHDA and SQIVND (reference sequence). Trimming removed 4 bases from V and 2 bases from J; junction bases left unmatched: 8. The CDR3 is 17 residues long. This receptor was taken from a human donor with melanoma. Some clones in this sample may be carry-over from other donors' samples. V gene TRBV19 combines with J gene TRBJ2-6; the match to TRBD1 covers 7 bases. Specimen: blood, collected from a patient treated with checkpoint blockade. The CDR3 region is CASSRSTGLAGANVLTF. The CDR3, as DNA: TGTGCCAGTAGTAGATCGACAGGGCTGGCTGGGGCCAACGTCCTGACTTTC.